This T cell receptor (beta chain) was observed in a study of blood T cell repertoires in COVID-19. On the study more broadly: Donors in the United States, Italy and Spain gave samples during acute or convalescent COVID-19. T cells, B-cell-depleted T cells, or PBMCs provided the cDNA or gDNA that served as material.

Germline trimming cut 0 bases from V and 0 bases from J; bases unmatched to any gene: 4. Germline-derived CDR1 and CDR2 are MNHNS and SASEGT. This CDR3 has 16 amino acids. Sequencing used immunoSEQ multiplex PCR; TCRdb keeps in-frame clones, though not all of them. The repertoire includes some 180,000 clones, approximately 80% of them detected once, and approximately 7% sits in the top ten. Sequencing was carried out using peripheral blood. This TCR came from a human donor in a cohort sampled during active COVID-19. The chain combines TRBV6-1 with TRBJ1-1, with 7 bases that match TRBD1. CDR3 amino acids: CASSEAKDRLNTEAFF. Written as DNA, the CDR3 is TGTGCCAGCAGTGAAGCGAAGGACAGGTTGAACACTGAAGCTTTCTTT.